A single sample is the source of the 10 T cell receptor beta chains below, sequenced in a study of CD8+CD57+ T cells in acquired aplastic anemia. Profiling that covered TCR beta VDJ and CDR3 relied on genomic DNA as its template. One entry per CDR3 protein results from TCRdb running MiXCR on the reads. This sample carries 150,000 to 200,000 distinct CDR3 sequences, 50% to 75% of them seen once, and the ten largest clones take around 46%. The sequencing input was sorted CD4+, CD8+, or CD8+CD57+ T cells (not recorded which) from PBMCs. Source of these receptors: a human donor with severe aplastic anemia or a healthy control (not recorded which).

V is TRBV24-1 and J is TRBJ1-5; TRBD1 might be the D (5 bases). The CDR3 contains 20 residues. V lost 3 bases and J lost 1, with 24 bases in between. CDR1 KGHDR and CDR2 SFDVKD come from the germline V gene. The CDR3 sequence is CATSDLFPRDRGYSNQPQHF. DNA for the CDR3: TGTGCCACCAGTGATCTCTTTCCGCGGGACCGTGGTTACAGCAATCAGCCCCAGCATTTT.

The table lists this clonotype with many counts. The chain carries TRBV12-3 or TRBV12-4 and TRBJ1-1; no firm D call. Trimming stripped 5 bases from V and 8 bases from J, with 9 bases between. The CDR3 has 11 amino acids. The CDR3 reads CASSILGEAFF. CDR3 DNA sequence: TGTGCCAGCAGTATCCTGGGGGAAGCTTTCTTT.

The rearrangement joins TRBV9 to TRBJ1-2; 9 bases line up with TRBD1. The CDR3 extends over 16 amino acids. The germline V gene has CDR1 SGDLS and CDR2 YYNGEE. J was trimmed by 1 base and V by 3 bases; bases with no gene match: 7. CDR3 in DNA: TGTGCCAGCAGCGCTAAACAGGGGGCCCTTAACTATGGCTACACCTTC. It translates to CASSAKQGALNYGYTF.

This clonotype was seen a single time. The rearrangement joins TRBV24-1 to TRBJ1-2; 10 bases fit TRBD1. Per the germline V gene, CDR1 is KGHDR and CDR2 is SFDVKD. J gave up 5 bases and V 5 bases, and 10 bases lay outside the gene matches. This CDR3 has 16 amino acids. CDR3: CATSARTGGSQYGYTF. CDR3 DNA: TGTGCCACCAGTGCCAGGACAGGGGGATCCCAATATGGCTACACCTTC.

This clonotype was seen ten or more times. The chain links TRBV13 to TRBJ2-3; 14 bases are a match to TRBD2. Germline V CDR1 and CDR2: PRHDT, FYEKMQ (reference sequence). This CDR3 region has 16 residues. Germline trimming cut 5 bases from V and 8 bases from J; bases unmatched to any gene: 9. DNA of the CDR3: TGTGCCAGCAGCCTAAGACTAGCGGGGGGGCGGGGTACGCAGTATTTT. Amino acids: CASSLRLAGGRGTQYF.

The chain combines TRBV20-1 with TRBJ2-5; 10 nucleotides match TRBD1. Germline V gene sequence: CDR1 DFQATT, CDR2 SNEGSKA (reference sequence). The V gene end was trimmed by 3 bases and the J gene end by 3 bases; junction bases not matched to a gene: 4. CDR3 length: 14 amino acids. The CDR3 is CSASQGTGEETQYF. The CDR3 DNA sequence: TGCAGTGCTAGTCAAGGGACAGGGGAAGAGACCCAGTACTTC.

CDR3 amino acids: CASSSGGQTQYF. The DNA for the CDR3 is TGTGCCAGCAGCTCCGGGGGACAGACCCAGTACTTC. This chain connects TRBV7-7 to TRBJ2-7; a possible D gene is TRBD2 (6 bases). The DNA end lines up better with TRBJ2-5; the J call may be wrong. The CDR3 runs to 12 residues. In germline, CDR1 is SSHAT, CDR2 FNYEAQ (reference sequence).

A few counts support this clonotype. This chain joins TRBV24-1 and TRBJ1-5; TRBD1 matches at 10 bases. Trimming took 5 bases from V and 4 from J; bases not matched to a gene: 1. From germline, CDR1 is KGHDR and CDR2 SFDVKD. The CDR3 consists of 14 residues. In DNA, the CDR3 is TGTGCCACCAGTGGGGGACAGGGGAATCAGCCCCAGCATTTT. This codes for CATSGGQGNQPQHF.

This clonotype showed up just a few times. The chain has TRBV9 and TRBJ2-7, with D possibly TRBD2 on 6 matching bases. The germline CDR1 and CDR2 sequences are SGDLS and YYNGEE. The V gene lost 3 bases and the J gene lost 5 bases, with 18 bases spanning the gap. This CDR3 spans 15 amino acids. In DNA form, the CDR3 reads TGTGCCAGCAGCGCGACGAGCACCGGGGAGGACGAGCAGTACTTC. This gives the protein CASSATSTGEDEQYF.

In regard to this clonotype: This sequence may be a read error, since a much larger clone differs from it by one base. The V and J genes are TRBV6-6 and TRBJ2-2; D is undetermined. With the DNA end fitting TRBJ1-4 better, the J assignment may be wrong. From germline, CDR1 is MNHNY and CDR2 SVGAGI (reference sequence). The CDR3 has 13 residues. CDR3 residues: CASSLVWSGKLFF. CDR3 sequence (DNA): TGTGCCAGCAGCCTGGTTTGGAGTGGAAAACTGTTTTTT.